The 2 T cell receptor beta chains listed next were all sequenced from one sample in a study of response to subunit inactivated influenza vaccine. TCRdb reprocessed the RT-PCR reads with MiXCR, giving one entry per CDR3 protein. The repertoire consists of fewer than 650,000 distinct CDR3 sequences, with 10% to 15% occurring once and the leading ten covering around 13%. Sequenced here: PBMCs from blood, sampled more than 35 days after vaccination. These receptors were taken from a man over 45 who received an inactivated influenza vaccine.

This clonotype was seen at least ten times. The chain combines TRBV29-1 with TRBJ1-1; D is unclear. The germline V gene encodes CDR1 SQVTM and CDR2 ANQGSEA. The CDR3 contains 12 residues. Trimming left V 5 bases short and J 1 base short, with 8 bases between. The CDR3 nucleotides are TGCAGCGTTCGGTACGGGAACACTGAAGCTTTCTTT. Translated: CSVRYGNTEAFF.

V and J are TRBV5-1 and TRBJ2-2, with 12 bases lining up with TRBD2. Losses at the gene ends were 0 bases for V and 5 bases for J; bases not matched to a gene: 2. Germline assignment: CDR1 SGHRS and CDR2 YFSETQ. The CDR3 is made up of 16 amino acids. Here the CDR3 reads CASSLGLAGVTGELFF. In nucleotides, the CDR3 is TGCGCCAGCAGCTTGGGACTAGCGGGGGTGACCGGGGAGCTGTTTTTT. Variable domain in full (rest from reference TRBV5-1 and TRBJ2-2): KAGVTQTPRYLIKTRGQQVTLSCSPISGHRSVSWYQQTPGQGLQFLFEYFSETQRNKGNFPGRFSGRQFSNSRSEMNVSTLELGDSALYLCASSLGLAGVTGELFFGEGSRLTVL.